The 18 T cell receptor beta chains listed next were all sequenced from one sample in a study of OX40 agonist ivuxolimab in advanced cancers. TCRdb's table, derived via immunoSEQ multiplex PCR, lists solely in-frame clones and lacks some. The sample contains roughly 120,000 clones, around 92% of which appear only once. The sequencing here drew on CD4+ or CD8+ T cells sorted from blood, taken in a trial of the OX40 agonist ivuxolimab. These receptors all come from an adult with an advanced solid tumor such as melanoma, head and neck, liver or kidney cancer.

V gene TRBV7-8 combines with J gene TRBJ1-3; no firm D call. The CDR3 sequence is 15 residues long. Germline V gene data show CDR1 as SGHVS and CDR2 as FQNEAQ. V was cut by 5 bases and J by 2 bases, with 13 bases left in between. CDR3 sequence reads: CASSLTPPPGNTIYF. CDR3 nucleotide sequence: TGTGCCAGCAGCCTTACCCCGCCGCCTGGAAACACCATATATTTT.

In this sample, this clone turned up once. The gene calls are TRBV18 and TRBJ2-7; the D gene could be TRBD1 or TRBD2 (5 bases each). Germline V lookup: CDR1 KGHSH, CDR2 LQKENI. V gave up 3 bases and J gave up 1 base, with 10 bases separating them. CDR3 length: 14 amino acids. This CDR3 reads CASSPGPSSYEQYF. The CDR3 nucleotides read TGTGCCAGCTCACCGGGACCGAGTTCCTACGAGCAGTACTTC.

The chain recombines TRBV14 with TRBJ2-2; possibly TRBD2 for D (6 bases). Germline V gives CDR1 SGHDN, CDR2 FVKESK. CDR3 length equals 13 residues. V was pared by 8 bases and J by 1 base, with 8 bases between. For the CDR3, the DNA is TGTGCCAGCGGGGGGTGGAACACCGGGGAGCTGTTTTTT. This gives the protein CASGGWNTGELFF. Complete variable domain (other parts from reference TRBV14 and TRBJ2-2): EAGVTQFPSHSVIEKGQTVTLRCDPISGHDNLYWYRRVMGKEIKFLLHFVKESKQDESGMPNNRFLAERTGGTYSTLKVQPAELEDSGVYFCASGGWNTGELFFGEGSRLTVL.

The J gene is TRBJ2-7, the V gene TRBV13; the match to TRBD2 covers 8 bases. Unmatched junction bases numbered 10, after V lost 5 bases and J lost 1 base. The CDR3 totals 16 residues. CDR1 and CDR2 from the germline V gene are PRHDT and FYEKMQ (reference sequence). The CDR3 here is CASSQRDSGTSYEQYF. CDR3 in DNA: TGTGCCAGCAGCCAAAGGGATAGCGGGACGTCCTACGAGCAGTACTTC.

This chain links TRBV13 with TRBJ1-2; TRBD1 matches 8 bases. V lost 2 bases, J lost 2 bases, and 4 bases stayed unmatched. CDR3 size: 15 residues. Germline CDR1 reads PRHDT; CDR2 reads FYEKMQ (reference sequence). In nucleotides, the CDR3 is TGTGCCAGCAGCTTACTCAGGGGGCGAAACTATGGCTACACCTTC. This codes for CASSLLRGRNYGYTF. The whole variable domain, remainder taken from reference TRBV13 and TRBJ1-2, is AAGVIQSPRHLIKEKRETATLKCYPIPRHDTVYWYQQGPGQDPQFLISFYEKMQSDKGSIPDRFSAQQFSDYHSELNMSSLELGDSALYFCASSLLRGRNYGYTFGSGTRLTVV.

The rearrangement links TRBV5-5 to TRBJ1-1, with a tentative D call TRBD1 (5 bases). Germline V gene sequence: CDR1 SGHKS, CDR2 YYEKEE (reference sequence). The V end was cut by 1 base, the J end by 5 bases, with 15 bases between. The CDR3 extends over 15 amino acids. The CDR3 protein is CASSLYPGTNTEAFF. CDR3 DNA sequence: TGTGCCAGCAGCTTGTATCCGGGGACGAATACTGAAGCTTTCTTT.

The genes are TRBV19 and TRBJ2-3; a weak D match, TRBD1 (6 bases). V was clipped by 0 bases and J by 0 bases, with 13 bases between them. Germline CDR1 and CDR2: LNHDA and SQIVND (reference sequence). The CDR3 length is 17 residues. The CDR3 nucleotides are TGTGCCAGTAGTATAGACCCCCCAGGGGAAAGCACAGATACGCAGTATTTT. Translation: CASSIDPPGESTDTQYF. Using reference TRBV19 and TRBJ2-3 for the parts outside the CDR3, the full variable domain is DGGITQSPKYLFRKEGQNVTLSCEQNLNHDAMYWYRQDPGQGLRLIYYSQIVNDFQKGDIAEGYSVSREKKESFPLTVTSAQKNPTAFYLCASSIDPPGESTDTQYFGPGTRLTVL.

This chain links TRBV6-6 with TRBJ2-7; a weak D match, TRBD2 (6 bases). This CDR3 spans 12 amino acids. Germline CDR1 MNHNY, CDR2 SVGAGI (reference sequence). V was pared by 7 bases and J by 3 bases, with 10 bases between. The CDR3 DNA is TGTGCCAGCACCGGGACTTTCTACGAGCAGTACTTC. This encodes CASTGTFYEQYF.

V is TRBV27 and J is TRBJ2-3, with TRBD2 matching over 8 bases. The germline CDR1 and CDR2 sequences are MNHEY and SMNVEV (reference sequence). The CDR3 loop spans 17 amino acids. The J segment lost 4 bases and the V segment lost 2 bases, leaving 11 bases of the junction unmatched. DNA of the CDR3: TGTGCCAGCAGTTTAGTATCTCCCGGGAGGGGCGCAGATACGCAGTATTTT. This encodes CASSLVSPGRGADTQYF.

Worth noting for this clone: The sample has other DNA sequences that encode this CDR3 too. V usage is TRBV10-3 and J usage is TRBJ2-5, with no clear D. CDR1 is ENHRY and CDR2 is SYGVKD in the germline V gene. Trimming removed 4 bases at V and 3 bases at J, with 6 bases between. The length of the CDR3 is 12 residues. The CDR3 region is CAISAREETQYF. The DNA for the CDR3 is TGTGCCATCAGTGCTAGGGAAGAGACCCAGTACTTC.

V and J are TRBV27 and TRBJ1-4; possibly TRBD1 for D (6 bases). Germline CDR1 and CDR2: MNHEY and SMNVEV (reference sequence). Trimming took off 6 bases at V and 6 bases at J, with 14 bases between the two ends. The CDR3 has 14 residues. CDR3 DNA sequence: TGTGCCAGCAGGCTAGGGGGAGGGGATGAAAAACTGTTTTTT. Its protein is CASRLGGGDEKLFF.

For the CDR3, the DNA is TGTGCCAGCTCCCAACAAGAGACCCAGTACTTC. Amino acid sequence: CASSQQETQYF. V is TRBV19 and J is TRBJ2-5; no firm D call. This CDR3 region has 11 residues. Trimming removed 9 bases from V and 2 bases from J, with 7 bases in between. In germline, CDR1 is LNHDA, CDR2 SQIVND (reference sequence). Full variable domain (rest looked up from reference TRBV19 and TRBJ2-5): DGGITQSPKYLFRKEGQNVTLSCEQNLNHDAMYWYRQDPGQGLRLIYYSQIVNDFQKGDIAEGYSVSREKKESFPLTVTSAQKNPTAFYLCASSQQETQYFGPGTRLLVL.

The rearrangement uses TRBV7-2 and TRBJ2-7; D gene unclear. V lost 3 bases to trimming and J lost 3 bases, with 18 bases between them. The CDR3 contains 16 residues. Germline CDR1 and CDR2: SGHTA and FQGNSA. The CDR3: CASSFTFVAGNYEQYF. The CDR3 nucleotides are TGTGCCAGCAGCTTTACGTTTGTAGCAGGAAACTACGAGCAGTACTTC. Looking up the rest from reference TRBV7-2 and TRBJ2-7 gives the full variable domain: GAGVSQSPSNKVTEKGKDVELRCDPISGHTALYWYRQSLGQGLEFLIYFQGNSAPDKSGLPSDRFSAERTGGSVSTLTIQRTQQEDSAVYLCASSFTFVAGNYEQYFGPGTRLTVT.

The chain uses TRBV15 and TRBJ1-5; perhaps TRBD1 as D (5 bases). This CDR3 region has 16 residues. The V gene's germline CDR1 is LNHNV and CDR2 YYDKDF (reference sequence). V lost 2 bases to trimming and J lost 5 bases, with 16 bases between them. The CDR3 nucleotides are TGTGCCACCAGCAGACCCATTCGGGGGAGGGATCAGCCCCAGCATTTT. Protein product: CATSRPIRGRDQPQHF.

This clone was seen just once. The chain is built from TRBV4-1 and TRBJ1-1; D unclear. The CDR3 spans 13 residues. Germline CDR1 MGHRA, CDR2 YSYEKL. The V end lost 1 base, the J end lost 6 bases, and 9 bases lay between the germline ends. CDR3 protein: CASSQGGFAEAFF. The CDR3 nucleotides are TGCGCCAGCAGCCAAGGAGGGTTCGCTGAAGCTTTCTTT.

This clone was counted a single time. The chain is built from TRBV7-3 and TRBJ1-5; D is uncertain. The CDR3 spans 13 residues. Per the germline V gene, CDR1 is SGHTA and CDR2 is FQGTGA. Trimming took off 3 bases at V and 4 bases at J, with 7 bases between the two ends. CDR3: CASSFTLNQPQHF. Written as DNA, the CDR3 is TGTGCCAGCAGCTTCACACTTAATCAGCCCCAGCATTTT.

The chain employs TRBV11-3 and TRBJ2-1, with 9 bases aligning to TRBD2. This CDR3 contains 15 residues. CDR1 is SGHNT, CDR2 YENEEA, per germline. The J segment lost 8 bases and the V segment lost 0 bases, leaving 5 bases of the junction unmatched. The CDR3 nucleotides are TGTGCCAGCAGCTTAGAAGGCGGGAGGGGCGATGAGCAGTTCTTC. Residues: CASSLEGGRGDEQFF.

The V call is TRBV5-1, the J call TRBJ2-7; 10 positions agree with TRBD1. The CDR3 loop spans 16 amino acids. Looked up from germline, CDR1 is SGHRS and CDR2 is YFSETQ. Trimming cost V 1 base and J 1 base; bases outside gene matches: 5. Written as DNA, the CDR3 is TGCGCCAGCAGCTTGTTGGGACAGGGGTTTTCCTACGAGCAGTACTTC. This codes for CASSLLGQGFSYEQYF.